What follows are 5 T cell receptor beta chains derived from one specimen sequenced in a study of blood T cell repertoires in COVID-19. Only in-frame clones appear in the TCRdb table, and some are missing; sequencing was by immunoSEQ multiplex PCR. The profile shows about 300,000 clones, approximately 84% of them singletons. The sequenced material came from peripheral blood. The source is a human donor with COVID-19, enrolled during active disease. The donor label of this sample is uncertain.

In this sample, this clone turned up many times. The V gene is TRBV5-1, the J gene TRBJ2-7; the match to TRBD2 covers 7 bases. Germline CDR1 reads SGHRS; CDR2 reads YFSETQ. This CDR3 is 12 amino acids long. V shed 2 bases, J shed 5 bases, and the junction held 1 base outside the gene matches. CDR3 nucleotide sequence: TGCGCCAGCAGCTTACTAGCGAACGAGCAGTACTTC. Its protein product is CASSLLANEQYF.

The chain couples TRBV29-1 to TRBJ2-7; 9 positions agree with TRBD1. Germline CDR1 is SQVTM and CDR2 is ANQGSEA. The CDR3 totals 12 residues. Trimming at V came to 5 bases and at J to 7 bases, leaving 6 bases not matched to a gene. In DNA, the CDR3 is TGCAGCGTTCCACAGGGGGCGGGGGAGCAGTACTTC. The encoded protein is CSVPQGAGEQYF.

The chain has TRBV7-2 and TRBJ1-1, with 9 bases that match TRBD1. Germline lookup yields CDR1 SGHTA and CDR2 FQGNSA. The trim removed 5 bases at V and 4 bases at J, leaving 5 bases unmatched. CDR3 length: 14 residues. The CDR3, as DNA: TGTGCCAGCAGCCTCTGGGACAGGGCCACTGAAGCTTTCTTT. This gives the protein CASSLWDRATEAFF.

As to this clone: Other nucleotide sequences from this sample produce the same CDR3. The DNA of the CDR3 is TGTGCCATCAGTGGTCGCGGGCCGCAGTATTTT. Its protein is CAISGRGPQYF. The chain has TRBV10-3 and TRBJ2-3; D may be TRBD2 (5 bases). This CDR3 is 11 amino acids long. CDR1 ENHRY and CDR2 SYGVKD come from the germline V gene. Trimming removed 4 bases from V and 10 bases from J, with 9 bases in between.

A word on this clone: Other DNA variants within this sample encode the same CDR3. The chain is built from TRBV19 and TRBJ1-5; 10 nucleotides line up with TRBD1. In germline, CDR1 is LNHDA, CDR2 SQIVND (reference sequence). The CDR3 is 14 amino acids. Trimming cost V 6 bases and J 4 bases; bases outside gene matches: 3. CDR3 residues: CASSRDRGNQPQHF. CDR3 in DNA: TGTGCCAGTAGCCGGGACAGGGGAAATCAGCCCCAGCATTTT.